Listed below are T cell receptor beta chains from one sample, sequenced in a study of long-term antiretroviral therapy in people with HIV. The assay was immunoSEQ multiplex PCR, and TCRdb's table has in-frame clones only and misses some. The sample records some 26,000 clones, around 87% being singletons. The sequencing used unsorted PBMCs, collected more than 2.6 years after starting antiretroviral therapy. These TCRs come from a man in his forties with HIV. Each CDR3 is given with its conserved first and last residue. A D gene is named only where the DNA matches it firmly. Clone size is given for some rows only: seen once, a few or many times, or a class if the clone is expanded.

TRBJ1-1 | . | few | TRBV19 | TGTGCCAGTAAGTTTTCGGGAGGGACTGAAGCTTTCTTT | CASKFSGGTEAFF
TRBJ2-7 | TRBD1 | . | TRBV5-4 | TGTGCCAGCAGCTCTCGTAAAAAGACAGGGGGCTCTGACGAGCAGTACTTC | CASSSRKKTGGSDEQYF
TRBJ1-2 | . | . | TRBV30 | TGTGCCTGGGCGTACCAGGGCCCTGGCTACACCTTC | CAWAYQGPGYTF
TRBJ2-7 | . | . | TRBV7-2 | TGTGCCAGCAGCTTAGATCAGGGCTCCTACGAGCAGTACTTC | CASSLDQGSYEQYF
TRBJ2-5 | . | . | TRBV4-1 | TGCGCCAGCAGCCAAGAATATCCGGGGATAGAGACCCAGTACTTC | CASSQEYPGIETQYF
TRBJ1-2 | . | . | TRBV6-5 | TGTGCCAGCAGTTACGGGTCGGGGGGCTATGGCTACACCTTC | CASSYGSGGYGYTF
TRBJ2-7 | TRBD1 | . | TRBV5-1 | TGCGCCAGCAGCTTGGGGGGACAGTTAATCTACGAGCAGTACTTC | CASSLGGQLIYEQYF
TRBJ2-1 | TRBD2 | . | TRBV4-2 | TGTGCCAGCAGCCAAAACCCCGGACTAGCGGATAGCTCCTACAATGAGCAGTTCTTC | CASSQNPGLADSSYNEQFF
TRBJ2-5 | . | . | TRBV7-2 | TGTGCCAGCAGCTTAAACGTATTCCAGTACTTC | CASSLNVFQYF
TRBJ1-2 | . | once | TRBV19 | TGTGCCAGTAGTATTCTCGGCAGTAACTATGGCTACACCTTC | CASSILGSNYGYTF
TRBJ2-7 | . | . | TRBV28 | TGTGCCAGCAGTTTAGTACAGGAGGGCTCCGAGCAGTACTTC | CASSLVQEGSEQYF
TRBJ2-3 | TRBD2 | once | TRBV2 | TGTGCCAGCAGTGAACTAGCGGATAACACAGATACGCAGTATTTT | CASSELADNTDTQYF
TRBJ2-7 | TRBD1 | . | TRBV9 | TGTGCCAGCAGCACTCACAGGGGCCGGCAGTACTTC | CASSTHRGRQYF
TRBJ2-1 | TRBD1 | . | TRBV5-1 | TGCGCCAGCAGCTTGGAGGACAGGGGGCAGTTCTTC | CASSLEDRGQFF
TRBJ2-7 | TRBD1 | few | TRBV18 | TGTGCCAGCTCACTTGGACAGGGCTACGAGCAGTACTTC | CASSLGQGYEQYF
TRBJ1-1 | TRBD1 | . | TRBV28 | TGTGCCAGCAGTCGGACAGGGGCTGAAGCTTTCTTT | CASSRTGAEAFF
TRBJ2-5 | TRBD2 | once | TRBV7-9 | TGTGCCAGCAGCTTAGCGGCGGGAGAATCAGAGACCCAGTACTTC | CASSLAAGESETQYF
TRBJ2-5 | . | . | TRBV4-3 | TGCGCCAGCAGCCAAACACAGGGTAACGTAGCTTCGGAGACCCAGTACTTC | CASSQTQGNVASETQYF
TRBJ2-7 | . | . | TRBV28 | TGTGCCAGCAGCCATAACTACGAGCAGTACTTC | CASSHNYEQYF
TRBJ1-2 | . | . | TRBV4-3 | TGCGCCAGCAGCCAAGGTCCAGGATACTATGGCTACACCTTC | CASSQGPGYYGYTF
TRBJ1-1 | TRBD1 | . | TRBV6-5 | TGTGCCAGCAGTTGGGGACAGGGACAGGGGGGGACTGAAGCTTTCTTT | CASSWGQGQGGTEAFF
TRBJ2-1 | TRBD1 | . | TRBV7-8 | TGTGCCAGCAGCTGGGACAGATACAATGAGCAGTTCTTC | CASSWDRYNEQFF
TRBJ1-1 | . | once | TRBV25-1 | TGTGCCAGCAGTGAAGTAGGGGACCTGAACACTGAAGCTTTCTTT | CASSEVGDLNTEAFF
TRBJ2-5 | TRBD1 | . | TRBV7-9 | TGTGCCAGCACCCCCCGACAGGGGCAAGAGACCCAGTACTTC | CASTPRQGQETQYF
TRBJ2-1 | . | . | TRBV27 | TGTGCCAGCACTCCCCTAGTCGGGACGGCCAGCGGGGAGCAGTTCTTC | CASTPLVGTASGEQFF
TRBJ2-2 | . | . | TRBV7-8 | TGTGCCAGCAGCTTCCAGGGTAGGGAGCTGTTTTTT | CASSFQGRELFF
TRBJ2-5 | TRBD2 | . | TRBV5-6 | TGTGCCAGCAGCCTACCTGGACTAGCGGGGAGGATTGACGAGACCCAGTACTTC | CASSLPGLAGRIDETQYF
TRBJ2-1 | . | . | TRBV9 | TGTGCCAGCAGCGTCGGAATTAGCGAAAACAATGAGCAGTTCTTC | CASSVGISENNEQFF
TRBJ1-1 | . | . | TRBV7-9 | TGTGCCAGCAGCCAATTAGCGAACACTGAAGCTTTCTTT | CASSQLANTEAFF
TRBJ2-1 | TRBD2 | . | TRBV5-6 | TGTGCCAGCAGTCCGGGACTAGCGGGGGTCTACAATGAGCAGTTCTTC | CASSPGLAGVYNEQFF
TRBJ2-7 | TRBD1 | . | TRBV7-2 | TGTGCCAGCAGCTACTACTACGGGACAGGGAACTACGAGCAGTACTTC | CASSYYYGTGNYEQYF
TRBJ1-5 | TRBD1 | . | TRBV19 | TGTGCCAGTAGTAGAGACAGGGTGGGAAATCAGCCCCAGCATTTT | CASSRDRVGNQPQHF
TRBJ1-5 | . | . | TRBV30 | TGTGCCTGGAGTGGAACCAATCAGCCCCAGCATTTT | CAWSGTNQPQHF
TRBJ2-7 | TRBD1 | once | TRBV10-3 | TGTGCCACCTGGAGATCCGGGACAGGGGGCTCCTACGAGCAGTACTTC | CATWRSGTGGSYEQYF
TRBJ1-5 | . | . | TRBV28 | TGTGCCAGCAGTAAGTACAGAGCCGACCAGCCCCAGCATTTT | CASSKYRADQPQHF
TRBJ2-7 | . | . | TRBV12-1 | TGTGCCAGCAGCTTTGCCCGGGACTATACCTACGAGCAGTACTTC | CASSFARDYTYEQYF
TRBJ2-1 | . | few | TRBV30 | TGTGCCTGGAGTCCTATGGCGGCGGCGTACAATGAGCAGTTCTTC | CAWSPMAAAYNEQFF
TRBJ2-7 | TRBD2 | . | TRBV7-9 | TGTGCCAGCAGCCCCGGGGGGTACGAGCAGTACTTC | CASSPGGYEQYF
TRBJ2-7 | . | . | TRBV21-1 | TGTGCCAGCATAGAGACAGGGAGGTACGAGCAGTACTTC | CASIETGRYEQYF
TRBJ1-3 | . | . | TRBV11-2 | TGTGCCAGCAGCCCTCTCCAGAGGGCTGGAAACACCATATATTTT | CASSPLQRAGNTIYF
TRBJ2-2 | . | . | TRBV7-7 | TGTGCCAGCAGCTCCGTAGGAAGCACCGGGGAGCTGTTTTTT | CASSSVGSTGELFF
TRBJ2-1 | . | once | TRBV11-2 | TGTGCCAGCAGCTTAATGGCAGGGACCTACAATGAGCAGTTCTTC | CASSLMAGTYNEQFF
TRBJ1-1 | TRBD1 | . | TRBV29-1 | TGCAGCGCCGGGACAGGGACGAACACTGAAGCTTTCTTT | CSAGTGTNTEAFF
TRBJ1-2 | TRBD1 | . | TRBV27 | TGTGCCAGCAGATCATCCCTATTGCGGACAGGGGCTTCTAACTATGGCTACACCTTC | CASRSSLLRTGASNYGYTF
TRBJ1-5 | . | . | TRBV4-3 | TGCGCCAGCAGCCAAGAAGACGGCAATCAGCCCCAGCATTTT | CASSQEDGNQPQHF